Listed below are T cell receptor beta chains from one sample, sequenced in a study of cytomegalovirus exposure and HLA in healthy donors. The table came from immunoSEQ multiplex PCR; TCRdb's copy has only in-frame clones and leaves some out. Of about 110,000 clones in the sample, roughly two thirds were seen once. Specimen: PBMCs. The origin of the receptors is a female donor in good health and CMV-seronegative. CDR3s include the opening cysteine and the closing phenylalanine or tryptophan. D genes are given only for firm matches. Expanded clones get a size class; other rows say once, few or many, or leave the size out.

D gene: -
clone size: -
J gene: TRBJ2-1
V gene: TRBV4-2
CDR3 DNA: TGTGCCAGCAGCCCGGTTGAGGGAGAGATCTCCTACAATGAGCAGTTCTTC
CDR3 protein: CASSPVEGEISYNEQFF

D gene: TRBD2
clone size: -
J gene: TRBJ2-7
V gene: TRBV6-1
CDR3 DNA: TGTGCCAGCAGCCTGAGCGGGAGGGCGAACGAGCAGTACTTC
CDR3 protein: CASSLSGRANEQYF

D gene: TRBD2
clone size: once
J gene: TRBJ2-7
V gene: TRBV25-1
CDR3 DNA: TGCGCCAGCGGGGCCGGGTCCTACGAGCAGTACTTC
CDR3 protein: CASGAGSYEQYF

D gene: TRBD1
clone size: -
J gene: TRBJ1-2
V gene: TRBV9
CDR3 DNA: TGTGCCAGCAGCGACCGGACAGGATATGGCTACACCTTC
CDR3 protein: CASSDRTGYGYTF

D gene: TRBD1
clone size: -
J gene: TRBJ2-2
V gene: TRBV5-1
CDR3 DNA: TGCGCCAGCAGCTTGACAGGGGGACAGTCGGGACGCGGGGAGCTGTTTTTT
CDR3 protein: CASSLTGGQSGRGELFF

D gene: TRBD1
clone size: -
J gene: TRBJ2-1
V gene: TRBV29-1
CDR3 DNA: TGCAGCGTTGTACCCATGACAGGGGCCTACTACAATGAGCAGTTCTTC
CDR3 protein: CSVVPMTGAYYNEQFF

D gene: TRBD2
clone size: -
J gene: TRBJ2-5
V gene: TRBV7-8
CDR3 DNA: TGTGCCAGCAGCTTAAACCCTCCGGGACTAGCGGGAAAAGAGACCCAGTACTTC
CDR3 protein: CASSLNPPGLAGKETQYF

D gene: TRBD1
clone size: -
J gene: TRBJ2-7
V gene: TRBV7-3
CDR3 DNA: TGTGCCAGCAGCTTAGGGGGGACAGGGGGCCCCTACGAGCAGTACTTC
CDR3 protein: CASSLGGTGGPYEQYF

D gene: -
clone size: -
J gene: TRBJ1-5
V gene: TRBV28
CDR3 DNA: TGTGCCAGCAGTCCCCGGGGTGGGGGAGGACAGCCCCAGCATTTT
CDR3 protein: CASSPRGGGGQPQHF

D gene: -
clone size: -
J gene: TRBJ2-7
V gene: TRBV14
CDR3 DNA: TGTGCCAGCAGCCAAGTAGGGGATTTCTACGAGCAGTACTTC
CDR3 protein: CASSQVGDFYEQYF

D gene: -
clone size: -
J gene: TRBJ1-1
V gene: TRBV19
CDR3 DNA: TGTGCCAGTACCTACGGAGAATTGAACACTGAAGCTTTCTTT
CDR3 protein: CASTYGELNTEAFF

D gene: TRBD2
clone size: -
J gene: TRBJ2-1
V gene: TRBV6-4
CDR3 DNA: TGTGCCAGCAGTGCCGGTCTAGCGGGAGGCAATGAGCAGTTCTTC
CDR3 protein: CASSAGLAGGNEQFF

D gene: -
clone size: -
J gene: TRBJ2-1
V gene: TRBV30
CDR3 DNA: TGTGCCTGGAGTCCCCTGAACAACAATGAGCAGTTCTTC
CDR3 protein: CAWSPLNNNEQFF

D gene: -
clone size: -
J gene: TRBJ1-5
V gene: TRBV7-9
CDR3 DNA: TGTTCCAGCAGCTCCTCGGGTTCCAGCAATCAGCCCCAGCATTTT
CDR3 protein: CSSSSSGSSNQPQHF

D gene: -
clone size: -
J gene: TRBJ2-3
V gene: TRBV5-4
CDR3 DNA: TGTGCCAGCAGCTTGGTGGCGGGGGCGACAGATACGCAGTATTTT
CDR3 protein: CASSLVAGATDTQYF

D gene: TRBD1
clone size: -
J gene: TRBJ1-3
V gene: TRBV2
CDR3 DNA: TGTGCCAGCAGTGAAGCCATACCAGGGGGTTCAGGAAACACCATATATTTT
CDR3 protein: CASSEAIPGGSGNTIYF

D gene: TRBD1
clone size: -
J gene: TRBJ2-5
V gene: TRBV2
CDR3 DNA: TGTGCCAGCACGTCGGCAGGGGGCGTGGAGACCCAGTACTTC
CDR3 protein: CASTSAGGVETQYF

D gene: TRBD2
clone size: -
J gene: TRBJ2-7
V gene: TRBV27
CDR3 DNA: TGTGCCAGCACCCTCTACGGACTAGCGGGTTACGAGCAGTACTTC
CDR3 protein: CASTLYGLAGYEQYF

D gene: -
clone size: -
J gene: TRBJ2-7
V gene: TRBV6-1
CDR3 DNA: TGTGCCAGCAGTGACCTCTACGAGCAGTACTTC
CDR3 protein: CASSDLYEQYF

D gene: TRBD2
clone size: -
J gene: TRBJ2-5
V gene: TRBV5-6
CDR3 DNA: TGTGCCAGCAGCTTAACCCCTCTTCCGGGAGGGAGGGAGACCCAGTACTTC
CDR3 protein: CASSLTPLPGGRETQYF